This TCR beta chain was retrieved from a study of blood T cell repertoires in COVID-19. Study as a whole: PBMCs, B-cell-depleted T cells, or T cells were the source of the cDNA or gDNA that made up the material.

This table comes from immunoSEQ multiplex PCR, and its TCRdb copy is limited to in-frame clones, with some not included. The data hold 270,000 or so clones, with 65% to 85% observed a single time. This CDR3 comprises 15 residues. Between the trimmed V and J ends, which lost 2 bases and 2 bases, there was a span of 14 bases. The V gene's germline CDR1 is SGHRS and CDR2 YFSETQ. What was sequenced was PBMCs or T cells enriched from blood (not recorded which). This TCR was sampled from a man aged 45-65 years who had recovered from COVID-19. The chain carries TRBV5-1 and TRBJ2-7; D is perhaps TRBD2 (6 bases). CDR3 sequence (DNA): TGCGCCAGCAGCTTCGAGGAGGGTGGACCCTACGAGCAGTACTTC. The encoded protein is CASSFEEGGPYEQYF. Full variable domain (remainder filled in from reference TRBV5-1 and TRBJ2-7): KAGVTQTPRYLIKTRGQQVTLSCSPISGHRSVSWYQQTPGQGLQFLFEYFSETQRNKGNFPGRFSGRQFSNSRSEMNVSTLELGDSALYLCASSFEEGGPYEQYFGPGTRLTVT.